This T cell receptor beta chain derives from a study of CD8 T cells in Susac syndrome. RNA, at roughly 0.45 to 1 ug, was reverse transcribed with random hexamers. Coverage of TCR beta CDR3 amplification by immunoSEQ multiplex PCR extended to 54 Vbeta and 13 Jbeta. TCRdb re-called the immunoSEQ multiplex PCR reads through MiXCR, storing one row per CDR3 protein. This sample yields more than 55,000 distinct CDR3 sequences, of which around 96% are seen a single time; 0.1% to 0.12% belongs to the top ten. The CDR3 covers 18 residues. Per the germline V gene, CDR1 is GTSNPN and CDR2 is SVGIG (reference sequence). Trimming cost V 6 bases and J 5 bases, with 28 bases left between them. The multiple sclerosis controls were treatment-naive patients, and their relapsing-remitting disease was stable or active. TEMRA cells underwent FACS enrichment and CD8+ and CD4+ T cells underwent negative isolation.

The sequence derives from a human donor with multiple sclerosis. The source material was CD4+ T cells from PBMCs. The chain recombines TRBV30 with TRBJ2-2; perhaps TRBD1 as D (9 bases). In nucleotides, the CDR3 is TGTGCCTGTCCCCCGGGACAGGGACGACTAGCGCGGACCGGGGAGCTGTTTTTT. Translated, it gives CACPPGQGRLARTGELFF.